This T cell receptor beta chain was observed in a study of cytomegalovirus exposure and HLA in healthy donors. General study results and limits: About 87% or about 30% of the time was how often most TCR beta V segments were productive, according to an earlier analysis. In a later analysis, HLA-associated TCR beta chains were more clonally expanded than equally common others.

A remark on this clone: Its antigen is not identified.

The germline V gene encodes CDR1 SGHAT and CDR2 FQNNGV. Deletions cut 3 bases from V and 7 bases from J, with 10 bases between. The CDR3 is made up of 13 amino acids. With 60 Vbeta and 13 Jbeta primers, the PCR was carried out. The authors' processing: Some 9.9 million shared chains were among approximately 80 million unique TCR beta chains counted in a later analysis. The protocol was immunoSEQ multiplex PCR, while the TCRdb copy is restricted to in-frame clones and leaves out a portion. That table supplies the V and J calls and clone size; D and trimming were determined from the DNA. The table lists around 78,000 clones, roughly 75% of them singletons.

The chain carries TRBV11-2 and TRBJ2-1, with D hard to call. The sequence was collected from a male donor in good health and CMV-seronegative. The specimen was PBMCs. CDR3 nucleotide sequence: TGTGCCAGCAGCTTGGAAAGGAGAAATGAGCAGTTCTTC. Protein sequence: CASSLERRNEQFF.